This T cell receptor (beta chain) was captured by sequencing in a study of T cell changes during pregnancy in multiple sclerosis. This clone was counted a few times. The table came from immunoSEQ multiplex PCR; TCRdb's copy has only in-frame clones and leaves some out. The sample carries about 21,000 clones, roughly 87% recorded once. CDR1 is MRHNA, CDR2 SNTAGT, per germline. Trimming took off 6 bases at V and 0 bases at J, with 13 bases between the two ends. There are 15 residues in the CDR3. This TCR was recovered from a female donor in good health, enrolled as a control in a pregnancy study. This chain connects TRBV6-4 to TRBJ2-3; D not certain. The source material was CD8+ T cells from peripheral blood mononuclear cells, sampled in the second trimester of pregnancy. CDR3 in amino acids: CASRPDDSSTDTQYF. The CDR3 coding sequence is TGTGCCAGCAGACCGGATGACTCTAGCACAGATACGCAGTATTTT.